Each of the 31 T cell receptor beta chains below was sequenced from the same sample in a study of post-analysis software for immune sequencing data. General study points: With TRBV5-6, TRBV5-1 and TRBV20-1 included, about 5 TRBV segments were more frequent in patients than in controls.

TCR beta libraries were prepared from cDNA with unique molecular identifiers. A single record per CDR3 protein comes from TCRdb applying MiXCR to the PCR reads. Of 250,000 to 300,000 distinct CDR3 sequences listed, 35% to 40% are singletons. These receptors have no known antigen. Input material: blood. These receptors originate from a girl between 10 and 17 years old with multiple sclerosis.

To note about this clonotype: A much larger clone lies one base from this, so it may be a read error. This CDR3 is CASSAATGNQPQHF. The CDR3, as DNA: TGTGCCAGCAGTGCGGCAACCGGCAATCAGCCCCAGCATTTT. The J gene is TRBJ1-5, the V gene TRBV2, with no clear D. V was shortened by 4 bases and J by 2 bases, with 9 bases between the two germline ends. The germline V gene has CDR1 SNHLY and CDR2 FYNNEI. The CDR3 is made up of 14 amino acids.

This clonotype came up a few times. This chain joins TRBV27 and TRBJ1-2; TRBD1 matches at 7 bases. Trimming at V came to 3 bases and at J to 8 bases, leaving 6 bases not matched to a gene. The CDR3 is made up of 13 amino acids. Germline CDR1 reads MNHEY; CDR2 reads SMNVEV (reference sequence). The CDR3 spells CASSFSNRGGYTF. Here the CDR3 DNA reads TGTGCCAGCAGTTTTTCAAACAGGGGAGGCTACACCTTC.

This rearrangement joins TRBV5-1 to TRBJ2-1; D may be TRBD2 (6 bases). Trimming took off 3 bases at V and 7 bases at J, with 11 bases between the two ends. CDR1 and CDR2 from the germline V gene are SGHRS and YFSETQ. CDR3 length equals 13 residues. CDR3 amino acids: CASSWRLENEQFF. The CDR3 nucleotides are TGCGCCAGCAGCTGGAGACTAGAAAATGAGCAGTTCTTC.

This sequence joins TRBV18 and TRBJ2-7; TRBD1 might be the D (6 bases). CDR1 is KGHSH and CDR2 is LQKENI in the germline V gene. V shed 6 bases and J shed 3 bases, with 15 bases lying between them. The CDR3 runs 14 residues. The CDR3 region is CASSKGQKDYEQYF. The CDR3 bases are TGTGCCAGCTCGAAGGGACAAAAAGACTACGAGCAGTACTTC.

Ten or more counts support this clonotype. The chain employs TRBV6-4 and TRBJ1-5, with no clear D. The CDR3 extends over 13 amino acids. The V end lost 3 bases, the J end lost 4 bases, and 7 bases lay between the germline ends. Germline CDR1 MRHNA, CDR2 SNTAGT. This CDR3 is CASSEGYNQPQHF. The CDR3 coding sequence is TGTGCCAGCAGTGAGGGGTATAATCAGCCCCAGCATTTT.

This clonotype was observed many times. This rearrangement joins TRBV27 to TRBJ1-6; D uncertain. The CDR3 is 14 amino acids. Germline-derived CDR1 and CDR2 are MNHEY and SMNVEV (reference sequence). The V end was cut by 6 bases, the J end by 7 bases, with 13 bases between. CDR3 nucleotide sequence: TGTGCCAGCAGCCCGGACTGGAGCAATTCACCCCTCCACTTT. Translating it yields CASSPDWSNSPLHF.

Note on this clonotype: A much larger clone differs by one base, so this may be a read error. The CDR3 DNA reads as TGCGGCTCCGGGACAGGGAGCCAAGAGACCCAGTACTTC. Translated: CGSGTGSQETQYF. The chain uses TRBV29-1 and TRBJ2-5, with 9 bases matching TRBD1. The germline CDR1 and CDR2 sequences are SQVTM and ANQGSEA. This CDR3 spans 13 amino acids.

At least ten counts were recorded for this clonotype. The chain recombines TRBV7-2 with TRBJ2-3; 7 nucleotides align to TRBD2. V gave up 5 bases and J gave up 4 bases; unmatched junction bases: 6. Germline lookup yields CDR1 SGHTA and CDR2 FQGNSA. The CDR3 has 14 residues. CDR3 amino acids: CASSLSREADTQYF. Written as DNA, the CDR3 is TGTGCCAGCAGCCTCTCCCGGGAGGCAGATACGCAGTATTTT.

Concerning this clonotype itself: At one end, the junction sequence differs from germline, possibly due to a read error. V is TRBV12-3 or TRBV12-4 and J is TRBJ2-3; weak D call: TRBD2 (6 bases). This CDR3 spans 16 amino acids. The CDR3 sequence is CASSPGRGRSTDAQYF. The CDR3 bases are TGTGCCAGCAGTCCTGGACGGGGGAGGAGCACAGATGCGCAGTATTTT.

The chain is built from TRBV29-1 and TRBJ2-1, with D possibly being TRBD2 (5 bases). The ends were cut back, 2 bases at V and 4 bases at J, with 15 bases in the middle. CDR3 size: 15 residues. Germline V lookup: CDR1 SQVTM, CDR2 ANQGSEA. The CDR3 spells CSVEIWASRYNEQFF. CDR3 nucleotide sequence: TGCAGCGTTGAAATTTGGGCTAGCAGATACAATGAGCAGTTCTTC.

Many counts were recorded for this clonotype. The rearrangement links TRBV20-1 to TRBJ2-5; D possibly corresponds to TRBD2 (6 bases). The CDR3 is made up of 14 amino acids. Trimming removed 0 bases from V and 4 bases from J, with 12 bases in between. Germline assignment: CDR1 DFQATT and CDR2 SNEGSKA (reference sequence). CDR3 nucleotide sequence: TGCAGTGCTAGAGATATTGCGGGGAGAGAGACCCAGTACTTC. It encodes CSARDIAGRETQYF.

This clonotype was recorded many times. The rearrangement joins TRBV12-3 or TRBV12-4 to TRBJ2-7; a possible D gene is TRBD1 (6 bases). This CDR3 is 13 amino acids long. Trimming removed 4 bases at V and 3 bases at J, with 10 bases between. The CDR3 protein is CASSSTGDYEQYF. The CDR3 DNA is TGTGCCAGCAGTTCGACAGGAGACTACGAGCAGTACTTC.

This clonotype was observed many times. The chain uses TRBV2 and TRBJ1-6; possibly TRBD1 for D (5 bases). CDR3 size: 14 residues. The germline V gene has CDR1 SNHLY and CDR2 FYNNEI. The germline V and J ends were trimmed by 11 bases and 10 bases, with 21 bases remaining between them. The CDR3 DNA follows: TGTGCCGGTGGCTTCGGGGACGCGGAGTCACCCCTCCACTTT. Translated, it gives CAGGFGDAESPLHF.

Details on this clonotype: This may stem from a read error, because a much larger clone lies one nucleotide away. The rearrangement uses TRBV19 and TRBJ2-1; D unclear. The DNA end lines up better with TRBJ2-7; the J call may be wrong. The CDR3 is 14 residues long. Germline CDR1 reads LNHDA; CDR2 reads SQIVND (reference sequence). This CDR3 is CASSLSDYNNEQYF. CDR3 coding DNA: TGTGCCAGTAGTCTATCCGATTATAACAATGAGCAGTACTTC.

This clonotype was counted many times. DNA of the CDR3: TGTGCCAGCAGCTTGGAAGACAGGGCGTACAATGAGCAGTTCTTC. Its protein product is CASSLEDRAYNEQFF. This chain links TRBV7-2 with TRBJ2-1, with 7 bases lining up with TRBD1. V trimming: 3 bases; J trimming: 4 bases; junction bases outside the gene matches: 6. From germline, CDR1 is SGHTA and CDR2 FQGNSA. CDR3 size: 15 residues.

This clonotype was detected a few times. The V gene is TRBV2, the J gene TRBJ2-7; 10 bases line up with TRBD2. With 2 bases clipped from V and 6 bases from J, the junction kept 7 bases outside the gene matches. The CDR3 has 15 amino acids. From germline, CDR1 is SNHLY and CDR2 FYNNEI. The CDR3 nucleotides are TGTGCCAGCAGTGAATATAGCGGGGGGCTCGTCGAGCAGTACTTC. This gives the protein CASSEYSGGLVEQYF.

A remark on this clonotype: Since a much larger clone is just one base distant, this may be a read error. The chain uses TRBV12-3 or TRBV12-4 and TRBJ2-1; D is undetermined. This CDR3 region has 12 residues. The CDR3 bases are TGTGCCAGCACCAATACCGCCAATGGGCAGTTCTTC. This translates into CASTNTANGQFF.

This clonotype has at least ten counts. V is TRBV7-9 and J is TRBJ2-3, with a weak D call TRBD1 (5 bases). The V gene's germline CDR1 is SEHNR and CDR2 FQNEAQ (reference sequence). The CDR3 is 16 amino acids. The V end was cut by 3 bases, the J end by 0 bases, with 13 bases between. CDR3 DNA: TGTGCCAGCAGCTTTCGCGACAGTTCTAGCACAGATACGCAGTATTTT. Residues: CASSFRDSSSTDTQYF.

The CDR3 region is CASSIDDTGHGYTF. The DNA of the CDR3 is TGCGCCAGCAGTATAGATGATACAGGGCATGGCTACACCTTC. The chain joins TRBV4-1 to TRBJ1-2; tentative D call: TRBD1 (6 bases). With 6 bases removed from V and 6 bases from J, the gap between germline ends came to 17 bases. This CDR3 is built from 14 residues. Germline V gene sequence: CDR1 MGHRA, CDR2 YSYEKL.

This clonotype was counted at least ten times. The V and J genes are TRBV15 and TRBJ2-1; D not certain. The CDR3 loop spans 12 amino acids. Germline-derived CDR1 and CDR2 are LNHNV and YYDKDF (reference sequence). Trimming pared 4 bases from V and 10 bases from J, leaving 11 bases between. The CDR3 is CATSIGSGEQFF. CDR3 coding DNA: TGTGCCACCAGCATTGGTAGTGGGGAGCAGTTCTTC.

This clonotype was seen at least ten times. This chain joins TRBV12-3 or TRBV12-4 and TRBJ1-2; no firm D call. CDR3 length: 13 amino acids. V was shortened by 6 bases and J by 13 bases, with 21 bases between the two germline ends. The CDR3 nucleotides are TGTGCCAGCAGCGGCAGTGCTCCTCGGGTGTGCACCTTC. It is translated as CASSGSAPRVCTF.

Concerning this clonotype: At one end, the junction sequence differs from germline, possibly due to a read error. The chain employs TRBV7-2 and TRBJ2-3; D may correspond to TRBD1 or TRBD2 (5 bases each). The CDR3 consists of 16 residues. Germline loops: CDR1 SGHTA, CDR2 FQGNSA. The CDR3 is CASSLVDGASTDTRYF. CDR3 in DNA: TGTGCCAGCAGCTTAGTCGACGGGGCTAGCACAGATACGCGGTATTTT.

Details on this clonotype: A read error may produce the germline difference seen at one junction end. The chain couples TRBV27 to TRBJ1-2; D remains ambiguous. This CDR3 has 13 residues. Germline CDR1 MNHEY, CDR2 SMNVEV (reference sequence). Here the CDR3 reads CANSAYDRWGYTF. The DNA for the CDR3 is TGTGCCAACAGTGCCTATGATAGATGGGGCTACACCTTC.

The chain combines TRBV12-3 or TRBV12-4 with TRBJ2-7; TRBD1 is a possible D gene (6 bases). The CDR3 runs 14 residues. The V end was cut by 2 bases, the J end by 3 bases, with 11 bases between. The CDR3 DNA reads TGTGCCAGCAGTTTAAAAGGCAGGGGCTACGAGCAGTACTTC. Residues: CASSLKGRGYEQYF.

This clonotype has just a few counts. The chain carries TRBV3-1 and TRBJ2-3, with 10 positions matching TRBD2. The V gene's germline CDR1 is LGHDT and CDR2 YNNKEL (reference sequence). This CDR3 comprises 17 residues. V lost 3 bases to trimming and J lost 0 bases; unmatched junction nucleotides: 6. The CDR3 DNA reads TGTGCCAGCAGCCATCATGTAGCGGGGGGTAGCACAGATACGCAGTATTTT. Encoded protein: CASSHHVAGGSTDTQYF.

This chain uses TRBV7-9 with TRBJ2-1, with 8 bases fitting TRBD2. V was pared by 4 bases and J by 6 bases, with 8 bases of the junction left unmatched. CDR3 length: 15 residues. The germline V gene has CDR1 SEHNR and CDR2 FQNEAQ (reference sequence). The CDR3 sequence is CASSSLAEALNEQFF. The CDR3 region has the DNA TGTGCCAGCAGCTCACTAGCGGAGGCCCTCAATGAGCAGTTCTTC.

This clonotype was observed many times. The chain employs TRBV7-2 and TRBJ2-3; D perhaps matches TRBD2 (5 bases). The V gene's germline CDR1 is SGHTA and CDR2 FQGNSA. Trimming stripped 8 bases from V and 1 base from J, with 10 bases between. The CDR3 runs 13 residues. CDR3 sequence: CASLPAGTDTQYF. CDR3 coding DNA: TGTGCCAGCCTTCCAGCGGGCACAGATACGCAGTATTTT. Full variable domain (missing parts from reference TRBV7-2 and TRBJ2-3): GAGVSQSPSNKVTEKGKDVELRCDPISGHTALYWYRQSLGQGLEFLIYFQGNSAPDKSGLPSDRFSAERTGGSVSTLTIQRTQQEDSAVYLCASLPAGTDTQYFGPGTRLTVL.

The CDR3 reads CASTMRGVERADTQYF. The CDR3 region has the DNA TGTGCCAGCACCATGAGGGGCGTAGAACGCGCAGATACGCAGTATTTT. This chain uses TRBV12-3 or TRBV12-4 with TRBJ2-3; the D call may be TRBD1 or TRBD2 (5 bases each). V lost 7 bases and J 4 bases, leaving 21 bases between the germline ends. This CDR3 comprises 16 residues.

This clonotype was counted between two and nine times. A much larger clone differs by one base, so this may be a read error. V and J are TRBV4-2 and TRBJ2-1; 9 nucleotides align to TRBD2. With V trimmed by 1 base and J by 6 bases, 4 bases remained unmatched. The CDR3 is made up of 15 amino acids. Germline CDR1 is LGHNA and CDR2 is YNFKEQ. CDR3 protein: CASSQGNSGGNEQFF. In nucleotides, the CDR3 is TGTGCCAGCAGCCAAGGAAATAGCGGGGGCAATGAGCAGTTCTTC.

The chain's CDR3 is CSAQAGYSNQPQHF. CDR3 nucleotide sequence: TGCAGTGCCCAGGCCGGTTATAGCAATCAGCCCCAGCATTTT. This chain uses TRBV20-1 with TRBJ1-5, with D unresolved. The CDR3 spans 14 residues. Trimming left V 6 bases short and J 0 bases short, with 12 bases between. CDR1 is DFQATT, CDR2 SNEGSKA, per germline (reference sequence).

This clonotype was detected many times. The rearrangement uses TRBV7-2 and TRBJ1-2; D gene ambiguous. V was cut by 6 bases and J by 0 bases, with 11 bases left in between. Germline assignment: CDR1 SGHTA and CDR2 FQGNSA. This CDR3 region has 14 residues. In DNA, the CDR3 is TGTGCCAGCAGGGGATTGAAGGCTAACTATGGCTACACCTTC. It translates to CASRGLKANYGYTF.